The text below deals with one T cell receptor beta chain. Its antigen is as yet unknown. The sample comes from a study of radiotherapy plus CTLA-4 blockade in lung cancer. Study-level findings and limits: After treatment with radiotherapy plus ipilimumab, TCR clones that came from the tumor expanded in blood.

Ipilimumab CTLA-4 blockade and focal radiation were given to patients with chemo-refractory metastatic non-small-cell lung cancer. The CDR3 contains 13 residues. The germline CDR1 and CDR2 sequences are SNHLY and FYNNEI. Trimming removed 6 bases from V and 10 bases from J, with 13 bases in between. Assay used: immunoSEQ multiplex PCR; TCRdb lists only in-frame clones, some missing. The profile covers around 40,000 clones, with more than 65% appearing a single time and approximately 9% taken by the ten largest. The chain combines TRBV2 with TRBJ1-6; D may be TRBD1 (6 bases). Sequencing was performed on peripheral blood, taken from a patient treated with radiotherapy plus ipilimumab. The clonotype originates from a human donor with non-small cell lung cancer who had stable disease on radiotherapy plus ipilimumab. The CDR3 loop reads CASSGQTTSPLHF. Here the CDR3 DNA reads TGTGCCAGCAGCGGACAGACCACCTCACCCCTCCACTTT.